The 22 T cell receptor beta chains below come from one sample, sequenced in a study of shared clonotypes between healthy human individuals. Produced via immunoSEQ multiplex PCR; TCRdb's table is partial and in-frame only. In the table there are about 500,000 clones, 70% to 80% of which are singletons. The source material was PBMCs. These TCRs come from a woman in her 40s in good health. Some clones in this sample may be carry-over from other donors' samples.

This clone was recorded once. This likely stems from a read error, as it lies one base from a far larger clone. The genes are TRBV4-3 and TRBJ1-5, with D maybe TRBD1 (5 bases). Trimming took off 1 base at V and 6 bases at J, with 7 bases between the two ends. In germline, CDR1 is LGHNA, CDR2 YSLEER. The CDR3 has 13 amino acids. The DNA for the CDR3 is TGCGCCAGCAGCCAAGGGGACGGTCAGCCCCAGCATTTT. Protein product: CASSQGDGQPQHF.

This sequence joins TRBV28 and TRBJ2-1, with a tentative D call TRBD2 (5 bases). Per the germline V gene, CDR1 is MDHEN and CDR2 is SYDVKM. This CDR3 has 11 amino acids. V was trimmed by 5 bases and J by 10 bases, leaving 9 bases between them. For the CDR3, the DNA is TGTGCCAGCAGTGTAACTAGGGAGCAGTTCTTC. Translation gives CASSVTREQFF.

The chain combines TRBV6-1 with TRBJ2-1; 8 bases map to TRBD2. The CDR3 has 16 amino acids. After removal of 0 bases from V and 4 bases from J, the junction contained 5 bases not matched to a gene. Germline CDR1 and CDR2: MNHNS and SASEGT. The CDR3: CASSEAGGADYNEQFF. The CDR3 DNA reads as TGTGCCAGCAGTGAAGCCGGGGGGGCTGATTACAATGAGCAGTTCTTC.

The chain recombines TRBV7-2 with TRBJ2-3; D may be TRBD1 (6 bases). V was trimmed by 0 bases and J by 11 bases, leaving 18 bases between them. The CDR3 length is 15 residues. Germline CDR1 and CDR2: SGHTA and FQGNSA. The CDR3 DNA sequence: TGTGCCAGCAGCTTAGCGGGACAAGGGTTTGGAGGGCAGTATTTT. Amino acid sequence: CASSLAGQGFGGQYF.

This clone was recorded once. This chain links TRBV6-6 with TRBJ1-2; D ambiguous. Germline lookup yields CDR1 MNHNY and CDR2 SVGAGI (reference sequence). The germline V and J ends were trimmed by 6 bases and 0 bases, with 11 bases remaining between them. This CDR3 has 14 amino acids. The chain's CDR3 is CASSPLRPNYGYTF. Written as DNA, the CDR3 is TGTGCCAGCAGCCCTCTGAGGCCTAACTATGGCTACACCTTC.

This clone was seen once. The chain recombines TRBV4-1 with TRBJ1-1; D is possibly TRBD1 (5 bases). V gave up 1 base and J gave up 2 bases, with 17 bases separating them. Per germline, CDR1 MGHRA and CDR2 YSYEKL. This CDR3 is built from 17 residues. CDR3 bases: TGCGCCAGCAGCCAAGGCAGGGCTTATGTTACTAACACTGAAGCTTTCTTT. Translating it yields CASSQGRAYVTNTEAFF.

The gene calls are TRBV5-1 and TRBJ1-2, with D unclear. This CDR3 has 13 amino acids. Germline V lookup: CDR1 SGHRS, CDR2 YFSETQ. The ends were cut back, 0 bases at V and 8 bases at J, with 11 bases in the middle. In nucleotides, the CDR3 is TGCGCCAGCAGCTTGGGGTATACGGGAGGCTACACCTTC. Protein product: CASSLGYTGGYTF. The whole variable domain, remainder taken from reference TRBV5-1 and TRBJ1-2, is KAGVTQTPRYLIKTRGQQVTLSCSPISGHRSVSWYQQTPGQGLQFLFEYFSETQRNKGNFPGRFSGRQFSNSRSEMNVSTLELGDSALYLCASSLGYTGGYTFGSGTRLTVV.

This clone occurred a few times. This chain uses TRBV6-4 with TRBJ2-3; tentatively, D is TRBD1 or TRBD2 (6 bases each). V lost 0 bases, J lost 6 bases, and 13 bases lay in between. This CDR3 region has 15 residues. Germline-derived CDR1 and CDR2 are MRHNA and SNTAGT. CDR3 coding DNA: TGTGCCAGCAGTGACTCAAAAGGGGGGATTGATACGCAGTATTTT. It is translated as CASSDSKGGIDTQYF.

V is TRBV7-3 and J is TRBJ1-5, with 7 bases aligning to TRBD1. The trim removed 2 bases at V and 1 base at J, leaving 2 bases unmatched. CDR3 length equals 15 residues. Per germline, CDR1 SGHTA and CDR2 FQGTGA. In nucleotides, the CDR3 is TGTGCCAGCAGCTTATCAGGGGGGAGCAATCAGCCCCAGCATTTT. Translated, it gives CASSLSGGSNQPQHF. Full variable domain (missing parts from reference TRBV7-3 and TRBJ1-5): GAGVSQTPSNKVTEKGKYVELRCDPISGHTALYWYRQSLGQGPEFLIYFQGTGAADDSGLPNDRFFAVRPEGSVSTLKIQRTERGDSAVYLCASSLSGGSNQPQHFGDGTRLSIL.

V gene TRBV5-1 combines with J gene TRBJ2-1; 7 bases fit TRBD2. The CDR3 consists of 16 residues. V was clipped by 5 bases and J by 4 bases; unmatched bases: 12. CDR1 is SGHRS and CDR2 is YFSETQ in the germline V gene. This CDR3 reads CASSILAAGSYNEQFF. In DNA form, the CDR3 reads TGCGCCAGCAGTATTCTAGCGGCTGGATCGTACAATGAGCAGTTCTTC.

The CDR3, as DNA: TGCGCCAGCAGCCAAGCTGCGGGCTATGGCTACACCTTC. Amino acid sequence: CASSQAAGYGYTF. The chain recombines TRBV4-1 with TRBJ1-2; D call uncertain. Germline-derived CDR1 and CDR2 are MGHRA and YSYEKL. Trimming pared 1 base from V and 4 bases from J, leaving 7 bases between. This CDR3 has 13 residues.

The V call is TRBV18, the J call TRBJ1-5, with D possibly matching TRBD1 (6 bases). The V gene lost 6 bases and the J gene lost 5 bases, with 11 bases spanning the gap. The CDR3 is 13 amino acids. Germline lookup yields CDR1 KGHSH and CDR2 LQKENI. CDR3 in DNA: TGTGCCAGCTCGCGGACAGAGGATCAGCCCCAGCATTTT. It encodes CASSRTEDQPQHF.

The chain has TRBV5-1 and TRBJ2-2, with 10 bases matching TRBD1. The CDR3 has 16 residues. Germline CDR1 SGHRS, CDR2 YFSETQ. Losses at the gene ends were 4 bases for V and 8 bases for J; bases not matched to a gene: 11. CDR3 bases: TGCGCCAGCAGCGTAAGCCGGGACAGGGGATTTGGGGAGCTGTTTTTT. It is translated as CASSVSRDRGFGELFF.

The rearrangement links TRBV5-1 to TRBJ2-5; D unclear. The CDR3 length is 13 residues. Germline V gives CDR1 SGHRS, CDR2 YFSETQ. Between the trimmed V and J ends, which lost 1 base and 0 bases, there was a span of 4 bases. CDR3 in amino acids: CASSLYHQETQYF. CDR3 in DNA: TGCGCCAGCAGCTTGTACCACCAAGAGACCCAGTACTTC.

The V gene is TRBV6-1, the J gene TRBJ1-1, with 7 bases aligning to TRBD1. Germline CDR1 and CDR2: MNHNS and SASEGT. V lost 2 bases to trimming and J lost 0 bases; unmatched junction nucleotides: 6. The CDR3 is 16 amino acids. CDR3 nucleotide sequence: TGTGCCAGCAGTGAACCGGGACAGCCTTTGAACACTGAAGCTTTCTTT. Encoded protein: CASSEPGQPLNTEAFF.

This chain connects TRBV7-9 to TRBJ2-7; TRBD1 matches at 7 bases. CDR1 and CDR2 from the germline V gene are SEHNR and FQNEAQ (reference sequence). This CDR3 has 13 amino acids. The J segment lost 2 bases and the V segment lost 7 bases, leaving 5 bases of the junction unmatched. The CDR3 loop reads CASNRGGAYEQYF. The CDR3 nucleotides are TGTGCCAGCAACAGGGGTGGGGCCTACGAGCAGTACTTC. The variable domain in full, completed from reference TRBV7-9 and TRBJ2-7, reads DTGVSQNPRHKITKRGQNVTFRCDPISEHNRLYWYRQTLGQGPEFLTYFQNEAQLEKSRLLSDRFSAERPKGSFSTLEIQRTEQGDSAMYLCASNRGGAYEQYFGPGTRLTVT.

This clone was seen a handful of times. This sequence joins TRBV7-3 and TRBJ2-7, with 12 bases that match TRBD2. This CDR3 spans 17 amino acids. V shed 2 bases, J shed 2 bases, and the junction held 7 bases outside the gene matches. Germline V gives CDR1 SGHTA, CDR2 FQGTGA. CDR3 region: CASSLEGLAGGPYEQYF. The CDR3 nucleotides read TGTGCCAGCAGCTTAGAAGGGCTAGCGGGAGGGCCCTACGAGCAGTACTTC.

The chain employs TRBV29-1 and TRBJ2-3; 8 bases are shared with TRBD1. Looked up from germline, CDR1 is SQVTM and CDR2 is ANQGSEA. This CDR3 is 14 amino acids long. V lost 7 bases and J lost 1; bases outside the gene matches: 7. The CDR3 nucleotides read TGCAGCGAAGCAACGGGACAGGGCACAGATACGCAGTATTTT. This gives the protein CSEATGQGTDTQYF.

The J gene is TRBJ2-7, the V gene TRBV11-2; no firm D call. The ends were cut back, 2 bases at V and 3 bases at J, with 5 bases in the middle. The CDR3 loop spans 12 amino acids. Germline V gene sequence: CDR1 SGHAT, CDR2 FQNNGV. The CDR3 DNA reads TGTGCCAGCAGCTTATTCCGCTACGAGCAGTACTTC. Protein product: CASSLFRYEQYF.

The chain carries TRBV5-5 and TRBJ1-2; no reliable D call. The CDR3 loop spans 13 amino acids. The ends were cut back, 3 bases at V and 8 bases at J, with 14 bases in the middle. The germline CDR1 and CDR2 sequences are SGHKS and YYEKEE (reference sequence). The CDR3 DNA is TGTGCCAGCAGCTCTACGACTCAAGGGGGCTACACCTTC. Amino acid sequence: CASSSTTQGGYTF.

Many counts were recorded for this clone. The chain links TRBV6-1 to TRBJ1-5; weak D call: TRBD1 (6 bases). The V end was cut by 4 bases, the J end by 7 bases, with 11 bases between. Germline V gene sequence: CDR1 MNHNS, CDR2 SASEGT. The CDR3 is 13 residues long. CDR3 bases: TGTGCCAGCAGTGTCAGGGGCGAGCAGCCCCAGCATTTT. Translated: CASSVRGEQPQHF.

The rearrangement joins TRBV4-1 to TRBJ1-3, with D unresolved. CDR3 length: 18 amino acids. The germline gives CDR1 MGHRA, CDR2 YSYEKL. The V gene lost 1 base and the J gene lost 0 bases, with 16 bases spanning the gap. In nucleotides, the CDR3 is TGCGCCAGCAGCCAAGGATTATTTCAAAGAAGCTCTGGAAACACCATATATTTT. Amino acid sequence: CASSQGLFQRSSGNTIYF.